The rows below give T cell receptor beta chains drawn from one sample of a study of T cells expressing NK-cell markers. TCRdb reprocessed the 5' RACE reads and stores each CDR3 protein as one record, lacking DNA. The listing contains some 390,000 distinct CDR3 sequences. Sequenced sample: blood T cells: a sorted CD56 or NKG2C T cell subset, CD4+ or CD8+ T cells, or bulk PBMC T cells (not recorded which). The receptors stem from a woman aged 50 to 60 in good health. Both conserved end residues are part of each CDR3.

j_call: TRBJ2-3
v_call: TRBV12-5
cdr3_aa: CASGLVSTDTQYF

j_call: TRBJ2-1
v_call: TRBV7-8
cdr3_aa: CASSNADSYNEQFF

j_call: TRBJ2-1
v_call: TRBV5-8
cdr3_aa: CASSLGTSGSWSNEQFF

j_call: TRBJ1-1
v_call: TRBV5-1
cdr3_aa: CASSHIPGQGAEAFF

j_call: TRBJ2-3
v_call: TRBV24-1
cdr3_aa: CATSDEELGSTQYF

j_call: TRBJ2-5
v_call: TRBV5-1
cdr3_aa: CASSPGGLAGFIPETQYF

j_call: TRBJ1-5
v_call: TRBV11-2
cdr3_aa: CASSLALSQPQHF

j_call: TRBJ2-1
v_call: TRBV12-3/TRBV12-4
cdr3_aa: CASRAGVPRNEQFF

j_call: TRBJ2-7
v_call: TRBV20-1
cdr3_aa: CSASRVAGGEQYF

j_call: TRBJ2-2
v_call: TRBV7-2
cdr3_aa: CASGKQTGELFF

j_call: TRBJ2-6
v_call: TRBV5-1
cdr3_aa: CASRRPTGMGSGANVLTF

j_call: TRBJ2-5
v_call: TRBV10-3
cdr3_aa: CAISGEGRGGQETQYF

j_call: TRBJ1-2
v_call: TRBV25-1
cdr3_aa: CASRMTGANYGYTF

j_call: TRBJ2-4
v_call: TRBV9
cdr3_aa: CASSVGARGRGRNIQYF

j_call: TRBJ2-1
v_call: TRBV12-3/TRBV12-4
cdr3_aa: CASSLGGTSYNEQFF

j_call: TRBJ1-2
v_call: TRBV4-2
cdr3_aa: CASSQATDEPNYGYTF

j_call: TRBJ1-1
v_call: TRBV12-5
cdr3_aa: CASGFSSGSQAFF

j_call: TRBJ2-1
v_call: TRBV5-1
cdr3_aa: CASSLTGGKNEQFF

j_call: TRBJ2-7
v_call: TRBV20-1
cdr3_aa: CSASLTSGKREQYF

j_call: TRBJ2-1
v_call: TRBV12-3/TRBV12-4
cdr3_aa: CASSSPFTSGRVNEQFF

j_call: TRBJ1-2
v_call: TRBV6-6
cdr3_aa: CASRTTANYGYTF

j_call: TRBJ2-2
v_call: TRBV5-6
cdr3_aa: CASPRGHGELFF